This entry features one TCR beta chain sequence. Primers for the PCR totalled 60 Vbeta and 13 Jbeta. TCRdb's table, derived via immunoSEQ multiplex PCR, lists solely in-frame clones and lacks some. The repertoire holds about 130,000 clones, with roughly 80% as singletons. J lost 0 bases, V lost 3 bases, and 2 bases had no gene match. The germline V gene has CDR1 SGHAT and CDR2 FQDESV (reference sequence). There are 15 residues in the CDR3. This specimen belongs to a study of cytomegalovirus exposure and HLA in healthy donors. The material sequenced was PBMCs. This receptor was obtained from a man in his fifties or sixties in good health and CMV-seronegative. V usage is TRBV11-1 and J usage is TRBJ1-1; 9 positions match TRBD1. The CDR3 spells CASSFNRGLNTEAFF. CDR3 DNA sequence: TGTGCCAGCAGCTTCAACAGGGGGCTGAACACTGAAGCTTTCTTT.